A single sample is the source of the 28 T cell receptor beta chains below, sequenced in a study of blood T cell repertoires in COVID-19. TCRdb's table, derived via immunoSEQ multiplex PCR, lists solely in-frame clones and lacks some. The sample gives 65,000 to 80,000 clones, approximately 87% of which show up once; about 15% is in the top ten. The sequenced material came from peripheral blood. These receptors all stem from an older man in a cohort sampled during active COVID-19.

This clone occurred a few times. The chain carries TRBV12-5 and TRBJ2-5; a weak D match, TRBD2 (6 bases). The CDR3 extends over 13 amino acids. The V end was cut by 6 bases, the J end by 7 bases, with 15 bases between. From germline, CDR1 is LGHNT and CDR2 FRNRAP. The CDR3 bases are TGTGCTAGTGGCCTTCCGGGGGTAGGGACCCAGTACTTC. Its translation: CASGLPGVGTQYF.

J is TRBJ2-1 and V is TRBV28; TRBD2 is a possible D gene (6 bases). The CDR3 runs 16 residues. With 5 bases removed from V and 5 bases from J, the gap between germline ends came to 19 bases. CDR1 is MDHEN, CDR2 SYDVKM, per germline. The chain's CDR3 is CASSPPLGRGNNEQFF. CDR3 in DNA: TGTGCCAGCAGTCCGCCCCTTGGACGGGGGAACAATGAGCAGTTCTTC. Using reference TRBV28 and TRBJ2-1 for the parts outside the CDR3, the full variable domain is DVKVTQSSRYLVKRTGEKVFLECVQDMDHENMFWYRQDPGLGLRLIYFSYDVKMKEKGDIPEGYSVSREKKERFSLILESASTNQTSMYLCASSPPLGRGNNEQFFGPGTRLTVL.

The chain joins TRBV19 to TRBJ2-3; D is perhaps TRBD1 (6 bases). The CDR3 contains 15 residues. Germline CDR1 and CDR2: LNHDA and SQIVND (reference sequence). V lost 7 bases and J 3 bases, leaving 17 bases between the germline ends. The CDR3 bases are TGTGCCAGTACCACAACAGGGAAAAGGACAGATACGCAGTATTTT. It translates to CASTTTGKRTDTQYF.

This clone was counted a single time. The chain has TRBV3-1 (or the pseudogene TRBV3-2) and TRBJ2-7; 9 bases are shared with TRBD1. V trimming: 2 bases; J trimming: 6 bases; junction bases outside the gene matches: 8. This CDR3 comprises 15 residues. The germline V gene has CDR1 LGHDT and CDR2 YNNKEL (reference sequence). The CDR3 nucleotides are TGTGCCAGCAGCCAATTCCGGGACAGGGATGCCGAGCAGTACTTC. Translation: CASSQFRDRDAEQYF.

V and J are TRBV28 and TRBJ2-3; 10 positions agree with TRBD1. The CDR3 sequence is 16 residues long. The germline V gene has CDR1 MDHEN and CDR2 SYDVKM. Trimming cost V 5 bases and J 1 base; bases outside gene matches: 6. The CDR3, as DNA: TGTGCCAGCAGTCAGCCCGGACAGGGGGGCACAGATACGCAGTATTTT. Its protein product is CASSQPGQGGTDTQYF.

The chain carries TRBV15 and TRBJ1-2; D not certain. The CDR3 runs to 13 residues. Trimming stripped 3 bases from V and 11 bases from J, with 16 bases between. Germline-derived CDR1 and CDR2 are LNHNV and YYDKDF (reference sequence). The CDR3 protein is CATSSLMAGVYTF. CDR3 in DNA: TGTGCCACCAGCAGTCTCATGGCCGGAGTATACACCTTC.

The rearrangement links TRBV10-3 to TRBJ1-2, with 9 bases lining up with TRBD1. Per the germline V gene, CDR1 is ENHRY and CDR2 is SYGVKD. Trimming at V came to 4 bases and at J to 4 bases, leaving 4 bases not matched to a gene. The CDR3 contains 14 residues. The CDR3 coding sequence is TGTGCCATCAGTGGGACAGGGGAGATCTATGGCTACACCTTC. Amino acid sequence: CAISGTGEIYGYTF.

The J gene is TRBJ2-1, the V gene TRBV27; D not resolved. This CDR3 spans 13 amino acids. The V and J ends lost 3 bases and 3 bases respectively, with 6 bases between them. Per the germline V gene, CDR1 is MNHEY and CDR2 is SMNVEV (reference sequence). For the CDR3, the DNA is TGTGCCAGCAGTTTGCGCAACTACAATGAGCAGTTCTTC. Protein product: CASSLRNYNEQFF.

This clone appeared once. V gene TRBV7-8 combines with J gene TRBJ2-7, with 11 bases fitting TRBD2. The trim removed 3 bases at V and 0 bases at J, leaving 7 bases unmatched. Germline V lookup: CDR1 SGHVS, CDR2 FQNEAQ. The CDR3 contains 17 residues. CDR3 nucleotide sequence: TGTGCCAGCAGCTTTACCGGGACTAGCGGAATCTCCTACGAGCAGTACGTC. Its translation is CASSFTGTSGISYEQYV.

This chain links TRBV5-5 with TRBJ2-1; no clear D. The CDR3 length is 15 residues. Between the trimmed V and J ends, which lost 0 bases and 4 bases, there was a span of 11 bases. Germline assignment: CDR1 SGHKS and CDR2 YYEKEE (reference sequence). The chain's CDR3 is CASSLVWAPYNEQFF. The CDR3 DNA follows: TGTGCCAGCAGCTTGGTGTGGGCCCCATACAATGAGCAGTTCTTC.

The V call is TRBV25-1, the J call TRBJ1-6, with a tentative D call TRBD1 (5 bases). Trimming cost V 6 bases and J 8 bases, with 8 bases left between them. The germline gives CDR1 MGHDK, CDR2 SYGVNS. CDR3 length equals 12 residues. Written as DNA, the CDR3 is TGTGCCAGCAGCCCGGGGGATTCACCCCTCCACTTT. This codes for CASSPGDSPLHF.

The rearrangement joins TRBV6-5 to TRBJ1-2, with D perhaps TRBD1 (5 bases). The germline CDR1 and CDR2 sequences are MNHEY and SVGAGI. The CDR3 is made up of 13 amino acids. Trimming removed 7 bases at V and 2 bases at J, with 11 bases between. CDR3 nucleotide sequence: TGTGCCAGCACCATCGGGGGGAACTATGGCTACACCTTC. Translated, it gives CASTIGGNYGYTF.

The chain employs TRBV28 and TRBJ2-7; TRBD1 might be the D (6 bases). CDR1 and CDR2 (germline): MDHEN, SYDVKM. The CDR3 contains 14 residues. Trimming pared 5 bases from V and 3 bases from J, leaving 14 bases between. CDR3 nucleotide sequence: TGTGCCAGCAGTCTTCCTTGGGGGCTCTACGAGCAGTACTTC. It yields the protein CASSLPWGLYEQYF.

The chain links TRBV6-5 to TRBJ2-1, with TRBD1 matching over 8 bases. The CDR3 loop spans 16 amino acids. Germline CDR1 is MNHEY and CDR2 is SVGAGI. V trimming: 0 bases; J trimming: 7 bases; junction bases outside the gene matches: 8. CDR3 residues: CASSYSTTGGRNEQFF. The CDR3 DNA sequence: TGTGCCAGCAGTTACTCGACTACAGGGGGGAGAAATGAGCAGTTCTTC.

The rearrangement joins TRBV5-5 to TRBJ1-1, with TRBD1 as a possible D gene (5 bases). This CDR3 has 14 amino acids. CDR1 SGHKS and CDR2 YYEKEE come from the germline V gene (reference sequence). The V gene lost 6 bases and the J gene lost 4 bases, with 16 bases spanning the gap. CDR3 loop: CASNNRMQSTEAFF. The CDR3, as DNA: TGTGCCAGCAACAACAGGATGCAGTCCACTGAAGCTTTCTTT.

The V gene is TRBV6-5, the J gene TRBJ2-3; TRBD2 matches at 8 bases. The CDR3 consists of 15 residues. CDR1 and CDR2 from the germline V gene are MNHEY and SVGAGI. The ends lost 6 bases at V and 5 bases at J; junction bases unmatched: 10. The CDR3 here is CASRKAGASGDTQYF. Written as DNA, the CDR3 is TGTGCCAGCAGAAAAGCGGGGGCCAGTGGAGATACGCAGTATTTT.

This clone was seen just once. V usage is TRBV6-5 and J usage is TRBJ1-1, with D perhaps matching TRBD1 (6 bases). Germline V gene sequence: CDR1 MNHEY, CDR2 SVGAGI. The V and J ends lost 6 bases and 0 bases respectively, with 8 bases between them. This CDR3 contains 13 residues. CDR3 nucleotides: TGTGCCAGCAGGGACAGCATGAACACTGAAGCTTTCTTT. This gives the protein CASRDSMNTEAFF.

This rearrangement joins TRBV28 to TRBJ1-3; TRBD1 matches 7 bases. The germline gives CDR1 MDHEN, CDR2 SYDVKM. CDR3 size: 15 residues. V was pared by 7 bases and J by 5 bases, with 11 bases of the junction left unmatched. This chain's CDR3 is CASKRGDRTRNTIYF. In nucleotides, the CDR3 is TGTGCCAGCAAGAGGGGGGACAGAACTAGAAACACCATATATTTT.

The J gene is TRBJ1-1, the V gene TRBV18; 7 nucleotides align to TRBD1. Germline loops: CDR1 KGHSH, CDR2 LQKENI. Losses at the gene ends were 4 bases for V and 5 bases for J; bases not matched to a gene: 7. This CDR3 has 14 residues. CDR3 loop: CASSRQGVATEAFF. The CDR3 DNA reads TGTGCCAGCTCACGGCAGGGGGTGGCTACTGAAGCTTTCTTT.

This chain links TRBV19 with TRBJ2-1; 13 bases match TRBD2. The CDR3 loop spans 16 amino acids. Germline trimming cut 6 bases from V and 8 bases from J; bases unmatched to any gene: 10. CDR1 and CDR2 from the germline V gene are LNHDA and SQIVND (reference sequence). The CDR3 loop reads CASSTTSGGFKDEQFF. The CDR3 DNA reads TGTGCCAGTAGCACGACTAGCGGGGGGTTTAAAGATGAGCAGTTCTTC.

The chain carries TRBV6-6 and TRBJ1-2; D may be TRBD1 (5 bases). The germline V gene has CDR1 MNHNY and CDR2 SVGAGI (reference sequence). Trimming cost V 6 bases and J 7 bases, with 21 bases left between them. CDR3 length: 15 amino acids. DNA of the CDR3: TGTGCCAGCAGCCTCGCTCAAGGGGTGCTTGGTGGCTACACCTTC. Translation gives CASSLAQGVLGGYTF.

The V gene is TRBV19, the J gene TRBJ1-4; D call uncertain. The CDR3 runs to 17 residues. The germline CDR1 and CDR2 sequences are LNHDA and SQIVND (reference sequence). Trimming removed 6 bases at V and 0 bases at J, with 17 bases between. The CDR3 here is CASRPFDYSATNEKLFF. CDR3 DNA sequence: TGTGCCAGTAGACCATTCGATTACAGTGCAACTAATGAAAAACTGTTTTTT. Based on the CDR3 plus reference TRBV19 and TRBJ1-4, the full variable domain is DGGITQSPKYLFRKEGQNVTLSCEQNLNHDAMYWYRQDPGQGLRLIYYSQIVNDFQKGDIAEGYSVSREKKESFPLTVTSAQKNPTAFYLCASRPFDYSATNEKLFFGSGTQLSVL.

The CDR3 sequence is CASSLEAGGRGNEQFF. The CDR3 DNA reads as TGCGCCAGCAGCTTGGAGGCGGGGGGGCGAGGAAATGAGCAGTTCTTC. J is TRBJ2-1 and V is TRBV5-1; 9 nucleotides agree with TRBD2. The germline V gene encodes CDR1 SGHRS and CDR2 YFSETQ. J lost 7 bases, V lost 0 bases, and 8 bases had no gene match. This CDR3 is 16 amino acids long.

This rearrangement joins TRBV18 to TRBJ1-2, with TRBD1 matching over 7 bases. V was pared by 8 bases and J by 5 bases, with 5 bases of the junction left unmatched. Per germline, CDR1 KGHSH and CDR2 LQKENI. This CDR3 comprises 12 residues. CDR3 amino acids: CASTGTDYGYTF. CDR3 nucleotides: TGTGCCAGCACGGGGACAGATTATGGCTACACCTTC. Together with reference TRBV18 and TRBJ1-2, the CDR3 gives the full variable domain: NAGVMQNPRHLVRRRGQEARLRCSPMKGHSHVYWYRQLPEEGLKFMVYLQKENIIDESGMPKERFSAEFPKEGPSILRIQQVVRGDSAAYFCASTGTDYGYTFGSGTRLTVV.

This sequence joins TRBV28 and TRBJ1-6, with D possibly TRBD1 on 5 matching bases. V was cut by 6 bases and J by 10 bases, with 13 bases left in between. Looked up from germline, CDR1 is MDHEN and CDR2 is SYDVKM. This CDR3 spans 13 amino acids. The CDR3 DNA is TGTGCCAGCAGAGGAGTGGGGCGCTCACCCCTCCACTTT. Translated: CASRGVGRSPLHF.

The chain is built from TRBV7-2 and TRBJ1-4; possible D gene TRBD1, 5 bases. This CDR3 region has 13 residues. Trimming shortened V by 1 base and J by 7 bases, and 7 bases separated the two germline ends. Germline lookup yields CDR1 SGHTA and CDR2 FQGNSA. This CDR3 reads CASSLVGGEKLFF. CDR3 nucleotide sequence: TGTGCCAGCAGCTTAGTGGGGGGTGAAAAACTGTTTTTT.

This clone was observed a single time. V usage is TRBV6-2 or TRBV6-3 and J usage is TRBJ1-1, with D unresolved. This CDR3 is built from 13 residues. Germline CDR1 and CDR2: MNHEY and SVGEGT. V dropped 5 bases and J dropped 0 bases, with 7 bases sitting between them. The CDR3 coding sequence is TGTGCCAGCAGTCAGAGGGTGAACACTGAAGCTTTCTTT. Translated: CASSQRVNTEAFF.

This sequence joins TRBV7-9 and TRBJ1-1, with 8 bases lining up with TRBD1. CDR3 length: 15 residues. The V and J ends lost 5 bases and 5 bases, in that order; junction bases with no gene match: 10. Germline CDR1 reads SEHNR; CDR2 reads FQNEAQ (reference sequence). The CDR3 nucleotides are TGTGCCAGCAGCCGACCCACAGGGGGGGAAACTGAAGCTTTCTTT. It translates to CASSRPTGGETEAFF.